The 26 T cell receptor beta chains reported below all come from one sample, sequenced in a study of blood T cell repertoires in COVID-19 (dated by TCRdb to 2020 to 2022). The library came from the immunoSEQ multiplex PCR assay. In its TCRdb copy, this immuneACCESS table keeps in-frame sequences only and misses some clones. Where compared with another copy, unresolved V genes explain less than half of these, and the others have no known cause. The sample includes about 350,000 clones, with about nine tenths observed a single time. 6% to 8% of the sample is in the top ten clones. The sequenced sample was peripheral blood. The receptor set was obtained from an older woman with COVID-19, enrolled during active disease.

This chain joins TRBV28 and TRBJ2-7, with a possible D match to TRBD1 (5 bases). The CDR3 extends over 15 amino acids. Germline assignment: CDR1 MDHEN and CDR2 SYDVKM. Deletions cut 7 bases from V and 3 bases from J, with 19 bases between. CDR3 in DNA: TGTGCCAGCATCCGAGCCTCAGGGCATGGCTACGAGCAGTACTTC. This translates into CASIRASGHGYEQYF.

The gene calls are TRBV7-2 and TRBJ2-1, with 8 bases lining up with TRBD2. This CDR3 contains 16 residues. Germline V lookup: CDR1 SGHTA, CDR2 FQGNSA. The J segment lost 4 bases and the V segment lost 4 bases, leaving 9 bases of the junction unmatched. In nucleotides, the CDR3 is TGTGCCAGCAGCTCTAGTGGGCCTAGCGGGTACAATGAGCAGTTCTTC. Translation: CASSSSGPSGYNEQFF.

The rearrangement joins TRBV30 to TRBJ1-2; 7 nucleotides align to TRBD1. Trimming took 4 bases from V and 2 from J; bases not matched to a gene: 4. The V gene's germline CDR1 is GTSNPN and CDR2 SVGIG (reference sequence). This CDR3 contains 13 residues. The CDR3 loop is CAWIHRGNYGYTF. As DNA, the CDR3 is TGTGCCTGGATCCACAGGGGAAACTATGGCTACACCTTC.

The CDR3 DNA follows: TGCGCCAGCAGCCAAGATAAATTGACAGGAGATGGCTACACCTTC. Amino acid sequence: CASSQDKLTGDGYTF. The chain is built from TRBV4-3 and TRBJ1-2, with D maybe TRBD1 (6 bases). The CDR3 is 15 amino acids. Trimming took off 0 bases at V and 6 bases at J, with 14 bases between the two ends. Germline CDR1 and CDR2: LGHNA and YSLEER.

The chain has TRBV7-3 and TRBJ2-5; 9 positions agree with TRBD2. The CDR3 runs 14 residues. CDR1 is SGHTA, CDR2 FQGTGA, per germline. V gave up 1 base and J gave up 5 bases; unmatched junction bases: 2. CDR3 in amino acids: CASSLSGGAETQYF. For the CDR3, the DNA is TGTGCCAGCAGCTTAAGCGGGGGGGCCGAGACCCAGTACTTC.

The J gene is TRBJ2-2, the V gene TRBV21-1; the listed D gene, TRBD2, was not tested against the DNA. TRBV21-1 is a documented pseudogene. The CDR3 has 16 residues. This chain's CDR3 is CASSDSYRGNTGELFF. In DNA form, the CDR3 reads TGTGCCAGCAGCGACTCCTATAGAGGGAACACCGGGGAGCTGTTTTTT.

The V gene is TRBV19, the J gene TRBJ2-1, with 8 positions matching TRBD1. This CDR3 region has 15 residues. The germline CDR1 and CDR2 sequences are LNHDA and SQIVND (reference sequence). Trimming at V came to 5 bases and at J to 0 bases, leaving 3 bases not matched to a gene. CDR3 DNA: TGTGCCAGTAGTCGGGACAGGAGCTCCTACAATGAGCAGTTCTTC. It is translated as CASSRDRSSYNEQFF.

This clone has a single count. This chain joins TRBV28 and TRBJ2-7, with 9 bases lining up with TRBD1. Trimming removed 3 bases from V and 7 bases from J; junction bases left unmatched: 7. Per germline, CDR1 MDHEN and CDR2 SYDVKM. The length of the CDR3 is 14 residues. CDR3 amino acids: CASSLGGTGREQYF. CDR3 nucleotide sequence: TGTGCCAGCAGTTTGGGAGGGACAGGGAGGGAGCAGTACTTC.

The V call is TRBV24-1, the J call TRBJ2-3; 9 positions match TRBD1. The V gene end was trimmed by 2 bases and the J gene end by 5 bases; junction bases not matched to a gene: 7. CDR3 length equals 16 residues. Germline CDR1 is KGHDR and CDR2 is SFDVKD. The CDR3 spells CATSDSNRGQRDTQYF. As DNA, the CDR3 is TGTGCCACCAGTGATTCGAACAGGGGGCAGAGAGATACGCAGTATTTT.

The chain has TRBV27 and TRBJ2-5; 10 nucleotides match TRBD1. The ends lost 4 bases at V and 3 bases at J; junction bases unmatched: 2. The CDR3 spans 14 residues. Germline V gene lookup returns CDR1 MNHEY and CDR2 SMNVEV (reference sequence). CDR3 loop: CASSSGQGEETQYF. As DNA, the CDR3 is TGTGCCAGCAGTTCTGGACAGGGGGAAGAGACCCAGTACTTC.

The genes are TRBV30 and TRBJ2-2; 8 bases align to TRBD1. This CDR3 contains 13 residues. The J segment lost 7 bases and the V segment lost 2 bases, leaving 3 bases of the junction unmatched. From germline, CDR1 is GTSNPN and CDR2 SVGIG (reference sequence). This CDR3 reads CAWSLTGGGELFF. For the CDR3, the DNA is TGTGCCTGGAGTCTCACAGGGGGCGGGGAGCTGTTTTTT.

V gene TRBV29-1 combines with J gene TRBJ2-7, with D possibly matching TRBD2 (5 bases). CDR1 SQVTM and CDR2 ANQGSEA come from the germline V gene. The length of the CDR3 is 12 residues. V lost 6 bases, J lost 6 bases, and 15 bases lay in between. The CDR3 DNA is TGCAGCGTCCTCCTCACGGGAAGCGAGCAGTACTTC. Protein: CSVLLTGSEQYF.

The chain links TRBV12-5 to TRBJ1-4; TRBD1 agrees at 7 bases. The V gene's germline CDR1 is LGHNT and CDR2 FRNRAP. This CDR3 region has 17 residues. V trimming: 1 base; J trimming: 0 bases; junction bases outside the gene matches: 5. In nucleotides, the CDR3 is TGTGCTAGTGGTTTGGGCCGGGACAGCACAACTAATGAAAAACTGTTTTTT. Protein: CASGLGRDSTTNEKLFF.

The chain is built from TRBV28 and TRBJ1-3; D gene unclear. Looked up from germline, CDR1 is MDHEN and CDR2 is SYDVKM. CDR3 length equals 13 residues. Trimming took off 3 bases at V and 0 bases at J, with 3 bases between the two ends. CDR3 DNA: TGTGCCAGCAGTTTCGGCTCTGGAAACACCATATATTTT. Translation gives CASSFGSGNTIYF.

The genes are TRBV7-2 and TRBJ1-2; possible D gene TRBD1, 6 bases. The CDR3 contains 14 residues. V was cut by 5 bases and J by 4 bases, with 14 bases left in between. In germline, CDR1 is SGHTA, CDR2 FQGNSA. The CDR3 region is CASSATQGPYGYTF. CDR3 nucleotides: TGTGCCAGCAGCGCCACCCAGGGGCCCTATGGCTACACCTTC.

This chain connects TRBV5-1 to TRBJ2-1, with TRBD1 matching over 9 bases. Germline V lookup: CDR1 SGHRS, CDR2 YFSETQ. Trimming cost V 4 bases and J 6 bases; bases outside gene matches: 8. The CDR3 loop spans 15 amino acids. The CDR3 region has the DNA TGCGCCAGCAGCCCGACAGGGGGGGAGGGCAATGAGCAGTTCTTC. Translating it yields CASSPTGGEGNEQFF.

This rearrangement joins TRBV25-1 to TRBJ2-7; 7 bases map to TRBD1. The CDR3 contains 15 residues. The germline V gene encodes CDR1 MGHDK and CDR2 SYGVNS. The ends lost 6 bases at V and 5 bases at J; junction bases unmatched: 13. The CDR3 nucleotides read TGTGCCAGCAGCGGATGGGACAGTCTCACCCACGAGCAGTACTTC. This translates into CASSGWDSLTHEQYF.

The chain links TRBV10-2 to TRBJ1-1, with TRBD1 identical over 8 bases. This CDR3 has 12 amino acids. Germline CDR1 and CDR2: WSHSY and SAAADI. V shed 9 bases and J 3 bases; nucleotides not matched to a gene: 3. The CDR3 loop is CASKTGDTEAFF. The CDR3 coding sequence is TGCGCCAGTAAGACAGGGGACACTGAAGCTTTCTTT.

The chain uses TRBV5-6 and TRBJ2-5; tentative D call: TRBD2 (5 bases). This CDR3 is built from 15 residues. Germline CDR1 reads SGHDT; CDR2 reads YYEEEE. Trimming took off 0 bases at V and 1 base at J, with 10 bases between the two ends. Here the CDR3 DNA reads TGTGCCAGCAGCTTGGCCATGACTACCCAAGAGACCCAGTACTTC. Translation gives CASSLAMTTQETQYF.

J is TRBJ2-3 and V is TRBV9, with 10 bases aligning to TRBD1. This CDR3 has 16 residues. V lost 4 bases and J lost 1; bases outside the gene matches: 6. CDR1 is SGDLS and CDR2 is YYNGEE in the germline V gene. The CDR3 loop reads CASSLEGQGRTDTQYF. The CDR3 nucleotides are TGTGCCAGCAGCCTCGAGGGACAGGGGCGCACAGATACGCAGTATTTT.

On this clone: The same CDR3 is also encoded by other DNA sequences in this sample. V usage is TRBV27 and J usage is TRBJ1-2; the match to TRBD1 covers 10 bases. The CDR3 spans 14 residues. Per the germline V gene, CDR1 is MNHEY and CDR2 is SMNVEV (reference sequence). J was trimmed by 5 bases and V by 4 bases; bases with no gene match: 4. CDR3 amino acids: CASSSGQGVYGYTF. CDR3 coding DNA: TGTGCCAGCAGTTCCGGACAGGGGGTTTATGGCTACACCTTC.

The CDR3 is CAISERLTGESGNTIYF. Here the CDR3 DNA reads TGTGCCATCAGTGAGAGGCTCACTGGGGAGAGTGGAAACACCATATATTTT. J is TRBJ1-3 and V is TRBV10-3; D remains ambiguous. The CDR3 contains 17 residues. The germline V gene encodes CDR1 ENHRY and CDR2 SYGVKD. V lost 2 bases and J lost 3, with 17 bases in between.

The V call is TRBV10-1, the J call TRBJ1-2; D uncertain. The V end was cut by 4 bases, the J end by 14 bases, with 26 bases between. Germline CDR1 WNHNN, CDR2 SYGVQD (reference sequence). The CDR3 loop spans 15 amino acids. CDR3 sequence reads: CASSVDENVTMAETF. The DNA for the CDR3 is TGCGCCAGCAGTGTAGACGAAAATGTCACTATGGCCGAAACCTTC.

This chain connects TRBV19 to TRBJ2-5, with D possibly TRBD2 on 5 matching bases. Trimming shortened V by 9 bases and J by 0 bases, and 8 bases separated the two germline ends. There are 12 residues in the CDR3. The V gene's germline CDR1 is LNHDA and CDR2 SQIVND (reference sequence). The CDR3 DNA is TGTGCCAGACGGACTTACCAAGAGACCCAGTACTTC. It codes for CARRTYQETQYF.

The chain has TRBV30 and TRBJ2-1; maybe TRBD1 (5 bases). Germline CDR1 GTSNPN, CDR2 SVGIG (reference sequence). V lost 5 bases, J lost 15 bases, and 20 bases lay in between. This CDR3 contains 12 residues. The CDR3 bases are TGTGCCTGGGAGGACCTCGGCAGGGTATCGTTCTTC. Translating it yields CAWEDLGRVSFF.

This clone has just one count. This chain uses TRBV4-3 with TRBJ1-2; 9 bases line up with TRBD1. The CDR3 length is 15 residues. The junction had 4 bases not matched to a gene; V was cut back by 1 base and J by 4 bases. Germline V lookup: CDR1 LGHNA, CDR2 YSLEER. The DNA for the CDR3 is TGCGCCAGCAGCCAAGGAACAGGGGGCAGCTATGGCTACACCTTC. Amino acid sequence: CASSQGTGGSYGYTF.